Listed here are 20 T cell receptor beta chains from one sample, sequenced in a study of blood T cell repertoires in COVID-19 (TCRdb year 2020). Library preparation was by the immunoSEQ multiplex PCR assay. In TCRdb, the immuneACCESS table is reduced to in-frame sequences with V and J assigned. These tables do not hold every clone; where another copy was compared, an unresolved V gene accounts for under half, and the others remain unexplained. The sample table shows just over 250,000 clones, and around 90% are seen once. The top ten clones comprise 10% of the sample. The source material was peripheral blood. The receptors derive from a woman in her 70s with COVID-19, enrolled during active disease.

The chain has TRBV19 and TRBJ2-1; 9 nucleotides align to TRBD1. Germline CDR1 and CDR2: LNHDA and SQIVND (reference sequence). V lost 2 bases and J lost 7; bases outside the gene matches: 6. CDR3 length: 15 residues. CDR3 sequence: CASSILQGAGNEQFF. The CDR3 region has the DNA TGTGCCAGTAGTATATTACAGGGGGCGGGTAATGAGCAGTTCTTC.

The chain uses TRBV5-6 and TRBJ2-1; 13 nucleotides agree with TRBD2. Germline CDR1 is SGHDT and CDR2 is YYEEEE. The CDR3 runs 19 residues. V shed 4 bases and J 0 bases; nucleotides not matched to a gene: 10. The DNA of the CDR3 is TGTGCCAGCAGCGCTCCGGGACTAGCGGGATCCCTCTCCTACAATGAGCAGTTCTTC. Encoded protein: CASSAPGLAGSLSYNEQFF.

The CDR3 here is CASSPRSGSSYEQYF. In DNA form, the CDR3 reads TGTGCCAGCAGCCCGCGAAGCGGGAGCTCCTACGAGCAGTACTTC. The gene calls are TRBV6-5 and TRBJ2-7; 8 bases match TRBD2. This CDR3 contains 15 residues. Losses at the gene ends were 6 bases for V and 0 bases for J; bases not matched to a gene: 7. In germline, CDR1 is MNHEY, CDR2 SVGAGI.

The genes are TRBV6-4 and TRBJ2-5, with D uncertain. V gave up 6 bases and J gave up 2 bases, with 10 bases separating them. This CDR3 spans 13 amino acids. The germline V gene encodes CDR1 MRHNA and CDR2 SNTAGT. CDR3 protein: CASSREEQETQYF. The CDR3 DNA sequence: TGTGCCAGCAGCCGAGAGGAACAAGAGACCCAGTACTTC.

The rearrangement joins TRBV4-1 to TRBJ1-5; TRBD1 agrees at 7 bases. Looked up from germline, CDR1 is MGHRA and CDR2 is YSYEKL. J was trimmed by 6 bases and V by 4 bases; bases with no gene match: 18. The CDR3 covers 18 residues. The CDR3 spells CASSLEESGTALSQPQHF. CDR3 nucleotide sequence: TGCGCCAGCAGCCTAGAAGAATCCGGGACAGCCCTAAGTCAGCCCCAGCATTTT.

CDR3 sequence (DNA): TGTGCCAGCAGTTCTCAAAGGGGAGGAAAACTGTTTTTT. Residues: CASSSQRGGKLFF. J is TRBJ1-4 and V is TRBV28; the D gene is possibly TRBD1 (5 bases). Germline assignment: CDR1 MDHEN and CDR2 SYDVKM. The CDR3 has 13 amino acids. The germline V and J ends were trimmed by 4 bases and 10 bases, with 13 bases remaining between them. Full variable domain (outside the CDR3, taken from reference TRBV28 and TRBJ1-4): DVKVTQSSRYLVKRTGEKVFLECVQDMDHENMFWYRQDPGLGLRLIYFSYDVKMKEKGDIPEGYSVSREKKERFSLILESASTNQTSMYLCASSSQRGGKLFFGSGTQLSVL.

This chain connects TRBV6-6 to TRBJ2-7; 7 nucleotides line up with TRBD1. Germline-derived CDR1 and CDR2 are MNHNY and SVGAGI (reference sequence). V gave up 5 bases and J gave up 4 bases; unmatched junction bases: 2. This CDR3 is built from 12 residues. The CDR3 DNA reads TGTGCCAGCAGTGGACAGGTTTACGAGCAGTACTTC. This encodes CASSGQVYEQYF.

In regard to this clone: Distinct nucleotide sequences in the sample also encode this CDR3. The V call is TRBV18, the J call TRBJ2-7, with 8 bases aligning to TRBD1. Germline CDR1 is KGHSH and CDR2 is LQKENI. The CDR3 spans 12 residues. V dropped 5 bases and J dropped 7; count of bases not matched to a gene: 4. The CDR3 loop is CASSTTGDEQYF. CDR3 nucleotides: TGTGCCAGCTCAACGACAGGGGATGAGCAGTACTTC.

This sequence joins TRBV30 and TRBJ1-5; 9 bases line up with TRBD1. In germline, CDR1 is GTSNPN, CDR2 SVGIG (reference sequence). With 0 bases clipped from V and 3 bases from J, the junction kept 3 bases outside the gene matches. The CDR3 consists of 15 residues. CDR3 protein: CAWSVGTGFNQPQHF. CDR3 bases: TGTGCCTGGAGTGTAGGGACAGGGTTCAATCAGCCCCAGCATTTT.

The J gene is TRBJ2-7, the V gene TRBV20-1; D is unclear. The CDR3 is 11 amino acids. The germline V and J ends were trimmed by 5 bases and 6 bases, with 11 bases remaining between them. Germline-derived CDR1 and CDR2 are DFQATT and SNEGSKA (reference sequence). The CDR3 here is CSASQTPEQYF. DNA for the CDR3: TGCAGTGCTTCCCAGACTCCCGAGCAGTACTTC.

Comment on this clone: Other DNA sequences in the same sample also yield this CDR3. This sequence joins TRBV19 and TRBJ1-1; 7 bases line up with TRBD1. This CDR3 contains 13 residues. The V gene end was trimmed by 5 bases and the J gene end by 7 bases; junction bases not matched to a gene: 7. Germline assignment: CDR1 LNHDA and CDR2 SQIVND (reference sequence). CDR3 nucleotides: TGTGCCAGTAGTCCGACCCGGGACAGTGAAGCTTTCTTT. As protein: CASSPTRDSEAFF.

This chain uses TRBV29-1 with TRBJ1-2; TRBD1 is a possible D gene (6 bases). This CDR3 comprises 11 residues. V was trimmed by 6 bases and J by 7 bases, leaving 12 bases between them. Per the germline V gene, CDR1 is SQVTM and CDR2 is ANQGSEA. CDR3 sequence (DNA): TGCAGCGTGGGGGGGGCCGGTGGCTACACCTTC. It codes for CSVGGAGGYTF.

The rearrangement links TRBV10-3 to TRBJ2-3; TRBD2 agrees at 8 bases. The V gene's germline CDR1 is ENHRY and CDR2 SYGVKD. This CDR3 has 18 amino acids. V lost 6 bases to trimming and J lost 0 bases; unmatched junction nucleotides: 14. In DNA form, the CDR3 reads TGTGCCATCAGAGGACTAGCCGATAGAGATTCTAGCACAGATACGCAGTATTTT. It codes for CAIRGLADRDSSTDTQYF.

This clone showed up just a few times. The gene calls are TRBV5-6 and TRBJ2-1; 11 bases map to TRBD2. The CDR3 has 16 amino acids. Germline V CDR1 and CDR2: SGHDT, YYEEEE. Trimming removed 3 bases from V and 4 bases from J; junction bases left unmatched: 6. The DNA of the CDR3 is TGTGCCAGCAGCTATACCTCTAGCGGGAGGTACAATGAGCAGTTCTTC. Protein sequence: CASSYTSSGRYNEQFF.

This clone was counted once. V gene TRBV18 combines with J gene TRBJ1-4; perhaps TRBD1 as D (5 bases). CDR3 size: 16 residues. V gave up 2 bases and J gave up 7 bases, with 17 bases separating them. The germline gives CDR1 KGHSH, CDR2 LQKENI. The CDR3 sequence is CASSPLLQDVGEKLFF. The DNA for the CDR3 is TGTGCCAGCTCACCATTGCTACAGGATGTAGGTGAAAAACTGTTTTTT. The full variable domain, its missing parts supplied by reference TRBV18 and TRBJ1-4, is NAGVMQNPRHLVRRRGQEARLRCSPMKGHSHVYWYRQLPEEGLKFMVYLQKENIIDESGMPKERFSAEFPKEGPSILRIQQVVRGDSAAYFCASSPLLQDVGEKLFFGSGTQLSVL.

This clone was picked up one time. Other nucleotide sequences from this sample produce the same CDR3. The V call is TRBV6-5, the J call TRBJ1-1; TRBD1 matches 7 bases. This CDR3 region has 13 residues. The J segment lost 4 bases and the V segment lost 5 bases, leaving 4 bases of the junction unmatched. CDR1 MNHEY and CDR2 SVGAGI come from the germline V gene. The CDR3 region has the DNA TGTGCCAGCAGTCGACAGGGAGGCACTGAAGCTTTCTTT. It translates to CASSRQGGTEAFF.

The V gene is TRBV29-1, the J gene TRBJ1-3; D is unclear. The CDR3 spans 13 residues. Germline V gene lookup returns CDR1 SQVTM and CDR2 ANQGSEA. Deletions cut 5 bases from V and 0 bases from J, with 8 bases between. CDR3 loop: CSVSSYSGNTIYF. The DNA of the CDR3 is TGCAGCGTTTCTTCTTACTCTGGAAACACCATATATTTT.

The V gene is TRBV7-8, the J gene TRBJ2-7; TRBD2 aligns across 8 bases. Germline V gene data show CDR1 as SGHVS and CDR2 as FQNEAQ. The CDR3 spans 17 residues. J lost 2 bases, V lost 5 bases, and 14 bases had no gene match. The CDR3 sequence is CASSRMTSAVLPYEQYF. The CDR3 DNA reads TGTGCCAGCAGCCGTATGACTAGCGCCGTCCTGCCCTACGAGCAGTACTTC.

The V and J genes are TRBV9 and TRBJ2-7, with 14 positions matching TRBD2. V dropped 4 bases and J dropped 7; count of bases not matched to a gene: 10. The V gene's germline CDR1 is SGDLS and CDR2 YYNGEE. The CDR3 consists of 16 residues. CDR3 in DNA: TGTGCCAGCAGCACTGGGACTAGCGGGAGTCCGCAGGAGCAGTACTTC. Translated: CASSTGTSGSPQEQYF.

This sequence joins TRBV19 and TRBJ1-5, with unresolved D. The CDR3 length is 14 residues. The ends were cut back, 3 bases at V and 7 bases at J, with 13 bases in the middle. The germline V gene encodes CDR1 LNHDA and CDR2 SQIVND (reference sequence). CDR3 amino acids: CASSIGERGQPQHF. CDR3 nucleotide sequence: TGTGCCAGTAGTATTGGGGAGCGAGGACAGCCCCAGCATTTT. Based on the CDR3 plus reference TRBV19 and TRBJ1-5, the full variable domain is DGGITQSPKYLFRKEGQNVTLSCEQNLNHDAMYWYRQDPGQGLRLIYYSQIVNDFQKGDIAEGYSVSREKKESFPLTVTSAQKNPTAFYLCASSIGERGQPQHFGDGTRLSIL.